These T cell receptor beta chains were read from a single sample in a study of T cells after yellow fever vaccination. One entry per CDR3 protein results from TCRdb running MiXCR on the 5' RACE reads. The sample consists of 60,000 to 85,000 distinct CDR3 sequences, 7.1% of them appearing once. This specimen was CD8+ T cells sorted from PBMCs, taken roughly 5 days after the first yellow fever vaccination. The receptors originated from a man between 18 and 35 years old who received the YFV17D yellow fever vaccine. Each CDR3 is given with its conserved first and last residue. D genes are given only for firm matches. The size of a clone is reported for some rows only, either as once, few or many, or as a class for expanded clones.

j_call v_call d_call clone_size cdr3_nt cdr3_aa
TRBJ2-7 TRBV7-9 TRBD1 few TGTGCCAGCAGCTTAGGCGACAGGGTCAACGAGCAGTACTTC CASSLGDRVNEQYF
TRBJ1-1 TRBV20-1 . . TGCAGTGCTAGAGATCCTGGGATGGACACTGAAGCTTTCTTT CSARDPGMDTEAFF
TRBJ1-3 TRBV9 . few TGTGCCAGCAGCGTAGATCGGTCTGGAAACACCATATATTTT CASSVDRSGNTIYF
TRBJ1-1 TRBV2 . many TGTGCCAGCAGTGTGGGACCTGACACTGAAGCTTTCTTT CASSVGPDTEAFF
TRBJ2-5 TRBV10-1 . many TGCGCCAGCAGTGGGACAACGTCCGGTGAGACCCAGTACTTC CASSGTTSGETQYF
TRBJ2-7 TRBV9 . many TGTGCCAGCAGCGTCCCCAGGGTGGAGCAGTACTTC CASSVPRVEQYF
TRBJ2-5 TRBV13 TRBD2 few TGTGCCAGCAGCTTAGGCGGAGCGGGGGGGCGAGAGACCCAGTACTTC CASSLGGAGGRETQYF
TRBJ2-3 TRBV29-1 . . TGCAGCGTTGAAGACCTCGCCGGGGTCGGGCAGTATTTT CSVEDLAGVGQYF
TRBJ1-2 TRBV10-3 . . TGTGCCATCAGTGCGGACAGCAATAACTATGGCTACACCTTC CAISADSNNYGYTF
TRBJ2-1 TRBV12-3/TRBV12-4 . . TGTGCCAGCAGTTTAGACGTGACGCCGAATGAGCAGTTCTTC CASSLDVTPNEQFF
TRBJ2-1 TRBV12-3/TRBV12-4 TRBD2 many TGTGCCAGCAGCCTGGGACTAGGACTGAGTCATGAGCAGTTCTTC CASSLGLGLSHEQFF
TRBJ2-3 TRBV6-2/TRBV6-3 TRBD1 . TGTGCCAGCAGTTCCACCGGGACAGTTGCAGATACGCAGTATTTT CASSSTGTVADTQYF
TRBJ2-3 TRBV7-9 . . TGTGCCAGCAGTAGGGGGGGCACAGATACGCAGTATTTT CASSRGGTDTQYF
TRBJ2-1 TRBV6-4 . few TGTGCCAGCAGTGACTACCCCGCCAATGAGCAGTTCTTC CASSDYPANEQFF
TRBJ1-1 TRBV6-2/TRBV6-3 TRBD1 . TGTGCCAGCGTTAGGAGGCCGGGACAGGGGACCCCAAAGAACACTGAAGCTTTCTTT CASVRRPGQGTPKNTEAFF
TRBJ2-7 TRBV5-5 TRBD1 . TGTGCCAGCAGCTTGGACAGGGGATCATCCTACGAGCAGTACTTC CASSLDRGSSYEQYF
TRBJ1-5 TRBV12-3/TRBV12-4 TRBD1 many TGTGCCAGCAAAGGGACAGGGGTACGGCCCCAGCATTTT CASKGTGVRPQHF
TRBJ2-7 TRBV6-6 TRBD2 . TGTGCCAGCAGTTACTCGACGGCGGGGGGCTACGAGCAGTACTTC CASSYSTAGGYEQYF
TRBJ2-1 TRBV27 . few TGTGCCAGCCGCTTGGAGGGGCTAGTAAATGAGCAGTTCTTC CASRLEGLVNEQFF
TRBJ2-1 TRBV5-6 TRBD1 . TGTGCCAGCAGCGGGGACAGACAGGGAAATGAGCAGTTCTTC CASSGDRQGNEQFF
TRBJ2-1 TRBV7-8 . many TGTGCCAGCGGGGGGGCAAATGAGCAGTTCTTC CASGGANEQFF
TRBJ2-5 TRBV6-1 TRBD2 few TGTGCCAGCAGACGTCCGGGGGGATGGGAGACCCAGTACTTC CASRRPGGWETQYF
TRBJ1-6 TRBV11-3 . . TGTGCCAGCAGCTTAGGATACTCCTATAATTCACCCCTCCACTTT CASSLGYSYNSPLHF
TRBJ2-7 TRBV18 . . TGTGCCAGCTCACCAAGCCGGGACGCAGCCTACGAGCAGTACTTC CASSPSRDAAYEQYF
TRBJ1-2 TRBV18 TRBD1 few TGTGCCAGCTCACCTTGGGACAGGGGATATGGCTACACCTTC CASSPWDRGYGYTF
TRBJ2-1 TRBV6-2/TRBV6-3 TRBD2 many TGTGCCAGCAGTTACATTCCCGCGGGGGTCTTGTACAATGAGCAGTTCTTC CASSYIPAGVLYNEQFF